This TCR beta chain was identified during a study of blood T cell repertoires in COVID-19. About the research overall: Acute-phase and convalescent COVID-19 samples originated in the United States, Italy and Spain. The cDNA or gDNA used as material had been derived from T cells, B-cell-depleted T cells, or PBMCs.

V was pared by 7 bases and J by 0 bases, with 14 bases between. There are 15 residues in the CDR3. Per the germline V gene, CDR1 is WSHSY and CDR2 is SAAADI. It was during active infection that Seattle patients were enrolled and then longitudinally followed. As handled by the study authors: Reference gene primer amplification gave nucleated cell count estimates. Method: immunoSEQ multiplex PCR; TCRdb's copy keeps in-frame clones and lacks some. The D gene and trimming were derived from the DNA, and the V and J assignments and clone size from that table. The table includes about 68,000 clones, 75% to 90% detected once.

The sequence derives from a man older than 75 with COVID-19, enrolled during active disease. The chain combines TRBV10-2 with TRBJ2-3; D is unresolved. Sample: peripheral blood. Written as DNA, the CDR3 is TGCGCCAGCACCCCCACTCAGACTAGCACAGATACGCAGTATTTT. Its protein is CASTPTQTSTDTQYF.